The text below deals with one TCR beta chain. Its antigen is unknown. This specimen belongs to a study of post-analysis software for immune sequencing data. General study findings and limits: The study found significantly lower normalized Chao1 diversity in multiple sclerosis patients than in controls. Strong co-clustering by F measure was evident for samples that had been prepared in the same batch.

Unique-molecular-identifier-tagged TCR beta cDNA libraries were used. Input of roughly 0.85 to 11 million T cells yielded roughly 530,000 cDNA molecules. TCRdb independently ran MiXCR on the PCR reads; one entry per CDR3 protein. The sample has roughly 650,000 distinct CDR3 sequences, about 60% seen once. This TCR was recovered from a girl aged 2-15 years with multiple sclerosis. Sequenced material: blood.

The CDR3 nucleotides read TGTGCCAGCAGCCTCCATCTAGAGTCAGATACGCAGTATTTT. This codes for CASSLHLESDTQYF. The chain joins TRBV7-7 to TRBJ2-3; D not resolved. The germline V and J ends were trimmed by 5 bases and 4 bases, with 13 bases remaining between them. Germline V gene data show CDR1 as SSHAT and CDR2 as FNYEAQ (reference sequence). The CDR3 contains 14 residues.